This TCR beta chain was sequenced during a study of beta chain features in type 1 diabetes. Whole-study findings and limits: For Type 1 diabetes patients, all four CD4+ subsets carried TCRB CDR3s that were moderately but significantly shorter. VDJ junctions from patients with type 1 diabetes contained fewer insertions and more deletions.

In the case of this clone: Its antigen is undetermined.

cDNA synthesis used the whole RNA isolate, giving expressed TCRB sequences. Measured with immunoSEQ multiplex PCR; TCRdb has only the in-frame clones, and not every one. The sample lists some 660,000 clones, more than 12% occurring once. CDR1 is MDHEN, CDR2 SYDVKM, per germline. CDR3 length equals 12 residues. Trimming removed 5 bases from V and 9 bases from J, with 8 bases in between. The sequenced material came from naive CD4+ T cells from blood. This clonotype originated in a man younger than 35 with type 1 diabetes. The V call is TRBV28, the J call TRBJ1-6, with unresolved D. CDR3 in amino acids: CASSLAGSPLHF. The CDR3 DNA sequence: TGTGCCAGCAGTCTCGCCGGTTCACCCCTCCACTTT. The full variable domain, rest sourced from reference TRBV28 and TRBJ1-6, is DVKVTQSSRYLVKRTGEKVFLECVQDMDHENMFWYRQDPGLGLRLIYFSYDVKMKEKGDIPEGYSVSREKKERFSLILESASTNQTSMYLCASSLAGSPLHFGNGTRLTVT.